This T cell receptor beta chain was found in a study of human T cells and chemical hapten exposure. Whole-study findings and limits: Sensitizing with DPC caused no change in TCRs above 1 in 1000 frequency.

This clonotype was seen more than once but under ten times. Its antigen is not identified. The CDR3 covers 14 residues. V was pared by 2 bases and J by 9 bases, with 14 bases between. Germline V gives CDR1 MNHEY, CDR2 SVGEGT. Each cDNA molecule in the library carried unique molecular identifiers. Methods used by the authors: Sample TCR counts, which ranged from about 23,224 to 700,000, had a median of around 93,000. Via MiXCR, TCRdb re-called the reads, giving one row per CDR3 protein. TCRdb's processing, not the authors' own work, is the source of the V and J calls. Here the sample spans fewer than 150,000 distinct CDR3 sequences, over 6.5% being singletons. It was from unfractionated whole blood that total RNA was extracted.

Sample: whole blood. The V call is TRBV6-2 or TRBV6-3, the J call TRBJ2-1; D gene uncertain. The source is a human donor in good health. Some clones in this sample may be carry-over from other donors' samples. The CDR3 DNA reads TGTGCCAGCAGTTACCAGCCGTCCTGGGGTGAGCAGTTCTTC. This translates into CASSYQPSWGEQFF.